This entry concerns a single T cell receptor beta chain. The data were taken from a study of blood T cells in healthy people across ages. A sample-barcoded 5' primer and a J-beta primer mix were used in a second PCR of roughly 7 to 12 cycles. TCRdb called the 5' RACE reads again in MiXCR, with one record for every CDR3 protein. The data contain around 850,000 distinct CDR3 sequences, under 40% of them singletons. Total RNA, at least 5 micrograms per sample, was extracted from PBMCs. The CDR3 loop spans 15 amino acids. The V gene end was trimmed by 5 bases and the J gene end by 4 bases; junction bases not matched to a gene: 7.

The sequencing input was blood. This clonotype was sampled from a man in his late teens or twenties in good health. This rearrangement joins TRBV12-3 or TRBV12-4 to TRBJ2-3; 9 bases are shared with TRBD2. Here the CDR3 DNA reads TGTGCCAGCAGTACCCATAGCGGGGGAGCAGATACGCAGTATTTT. Amino acid sequence: CASSTHSGGADTQYF.